A single sample is the source of the 26 T cell receptor beta chains below, sequenced in a study of T cells in Graves' hyperthyroidism and ophthalmopathy. There were TCR beta CDR3 regions amplified from RNA transcripts. TCR CDR3 regions were first amplified by RT-PCR with HTBI primers. In TCRdb, the multiplex PCR reads were re-called with MiXCR into one record per CDR3 protein. In the table there are some 510,000 distinct CDR3 sequences, about 45% of which are singletons. Sequencing was performed on peripheral blood or thyroid tissue (not recorded which). The receptors originated from a woman aged 18-29 years with Graves' hyperthyroidism.

This clonotype was seen at least ten times. The chain recombines TRBV9 with TRBJ1-6, with D perhaps matching TRBD1 (5 bases). The CDR3 runs to 13 residues. The germline CDR1 and CDR2 sequences are SGDLS and YYNGEE. Trimming took off 1 base at V and 10 bases at J, with 9 bases between the two ends. CDR3 bases: TGTGCCAGCAGCGTATCCAGGGAATCACCCCTCCACTTT. Translated: CASSVSRESPLHF.

CDR3 sequence reads: CASSFSFANTGELFF. In DNA, the CDR3 is TGTGCCAGCAGTTTCAGCTTCGCGAACACCGGGGAGCTGTTTTTT. The chain is built from TRBV6-5 and TRBJ2-2; D unresolved. Trimming left V 4 bases short and J 0 bases short, with 9 bases between. CDR1 is MNHEY, CDR2 SVGAGI, per germline. This CDR3 spans 15 amino acids.

V gene TRBV7-2 combines with J gene TRBJ2-7; 9 bases line up with TRBD2. J lost 0 bases, V lost 1 base, and 7 bases had no gene match. The germline V gene has CDR1 SGHTA and CDR2 FQGNSA. The CDR3 contains 17 residues. In DNA, the CDR3 is TGTGCCAGCAGCTTAGGGGTACTAGCGGGTTTCTCCTACGAGCAGTACTTC. This translates into CASSLGVLAGFSYEQYF.

The chain has TRBV10-3 and TRBJ1-4; D perhaps matches TRBD1 (6 bases). V lost 8 bases and J lost 14, with 15 bases in between. Germline CDR1 ENHRY, CDR2 SYGVKD. This CDR3 spans 11 amino acids. CDR3 in DNA: TGTGCCATCGGTACAGGGTTAAGTCTGTTTTTT. Translating gives CAIGTGLSLFF.

This clonotype appeared a few times. The chain couples TRBV7-8 to TRBJ2-2, with D uncertain. The CDR3 has 15 amino acids. V lost 1 base, J lost 4 bases, and 10 bases lay in between. The germline gives CDR1 SGHVS, CDR2 FQNEAQ. CDR3 residues: CASSLGPHGTGELFF. CDR3 sequence (DNA): TGTGCCAGCAGCTTAGGACCCCACGGCACCGGGGAGCTGTTTTTT.

The chain employs TRBV10-2 and TRBJ1-6; 9 bases match TRBD1. This CDR3 has 16 residues. The V gene end was trimmed by 4 bases and the J gene end by 3 bases; junction bases not matched to a gene: 4. Germline-derived CDR1 and CDR2 are WSHSY and SAAADI. Here the CDR3 DNA reads TGCGCCAGCAGTGTCATGACAGGGGGCTATAATTCACCCCTCCACTTT. This gives the protein CASSVMTGGYNSPLHF.

V and J are TRBV20-1 and TRBJ1-2; the D gene is possibly TRBD1 (5 bases). Looked up from germline, CDR1 is DFQATT and CDR2 is SNEGSKA (reference sequence). CDR3 length equals 12 residues. Trimming removed 3 bases from V and 13 bases from J, with 18 bases in between. The CDR3 sequence is CSASRPGEGGTF. CDR3 bases: TGCAGTGCTAGCCGACCGGGGGAAGGTGGCACCTTC.

This clonotype was found many times. The V gene is TRBV29-1, the J gene TRBJ1-5; D is perhaps TRBD1 (6 bases). This CDR3 contains 13 residues. Trimming removed 4 bases at V and 5 bases at J, with 12 bases between. Germline V CDR1 and CDR2: SQVTM, ANQGSEA. For the CDR3, the DNA is TGCAGCGTTGCCAGGGGTCATGATCAGCCCCAGCATTTT. This translates into CSVARGHDQPQHF.

Only a few counts were recorded for this clonotype. V gene TRBV7-9 combines with J gene TRBJ2-2, with a weak D call TRBD1 (6 bases). The CDR3 extends over 14 amino acids. Germline V gene data show CDR1 as SEHNR and CDR2 as FQNEAQ (reference sequence). The germline V and J ends were trimmed by 8 bases and 1 base, with 11 bases remaining between them. The DNA for the CDR3 is TGTGCCAGCCGAGAGACAGGGAACACCGGGGAGCTGTTTTTT. This translates into CASRETGNTGELFF.

This clonotype was seen many times. The DNA of the CDR3 is TGTGCCAGCAGTGAATCAGCCACCGGGGAGCTGTTTTTT. This gives the protein CASSESATGELFF. The chain employs TRBV25-1 and TRBJ2-2; no clear D gene. Germline V gene sequence: CDR1 MGHDK, CDR2 SYGVNS. The CDR3 spans 13 residues. Deletions cut 1 base from V and 4 bases from J, with 4 bases between. Combining the CDR3 with reference TRBV25-1 and TRBJ2-2 gives the whole variable domain EADIYQTPRYLVIGTGKKITLECSQTMGHDKMYWYQQDPGMELHLIHYSYGVNSTEKGDLSSESTVSRIRTEHFPLTLESARPSHTSQYLCASSESATGELFFGEGSRLTVL.

This clonotype was counted at least ten times. J is TRBJ2-5 and V is TRBV10-3; D could derive from TRBD1 or TRBD2 (5 bases each). The V and J ends lost 7 bases and 4 bases respectively, with 22 bases between them. CDR1 is ENHRY, CDR2 SYGVKD, per germline. The CDR3 runs to 16 residues. CDR3 loop: CAIKGTTAGERETQYF. The CDR3 DNA sequence: TGTGCCATCAAAGGGACGACGGCCGGGGAGAGAGAGACCCAGTACTTC.

The rearrangement uses TRBV29-1 and TRBJ2-1; TRBD1 matches at 7 bases. In germline, CDR1 is SQVTM, CDR2 ANQGSEA. The CDR3 runs 14 residues. The trim removed 3 bases at V and 6 bases at J, leaving 8 bases unmatched. CDR3 loop: CSVDQGEKSNEQFF. In DNA, the CDR3 is TGCAGCGTTGACCAGGGGGAAAAGTCCAATGAGCAGTTCTTC.

The gene calls are TRBV29-1 and TRBJ2-6, with 7 bases identical to TRBD1. This CDR3 contains 15 residues. Germline V gene data show CDR1 as SQVTM and CDR2 as ANQGSEA. V dropped 4 bases and J dropped 2; count of bases not matched to a gene: 5. CDR3 in amino acids: CSVALQGTGANVLTF. The CDR3 DNA follows: TGCAGCGTTGCTCTACAGGGGACTGGGGCCAACGTCCTGACTTTC.

This clonotype was seen ten or more times. The V call is TRBV12-3 or TRBV12-4, the J call TRBJ1-6; D is possibly TRBD1 (6 bases). Trimming shortened V by 5 bases and J by 8 bases, and 10 bases separated the two germline ends. This CDR3 has 13 amino acids. The CDR3 protein is CASSPYRDSPLHF. CDR3 coding DNA: TGTGCCAGCAGTCCCTACAGGGATTCACCCCTCCACTTT.

The rearrangement links TRBV20-1 to TRBJ1-4, with 8 positions matching TRBD1. The CDR3 contains 14 residues. J was trimmed by 5 bases and V by 0 bases; bases with no gene match: 2. Per the germline V gene, CDR1 is DFQATT and CDR2 is SNEGSKA (reference sequence). The CDR3 DNA sequence: TGCAGTGCTAGAGACCACAGGGGGAATGAAAAACTGTTTTTT. The encoded protein is CSARDHRGNEKLFF.

This clonotype has more than one count but fewer than ten. The chain has TRBV19 and TRBJ1-5; 8 bases fit TRBD1. This CDR3 spans 15 amino acids. CDR1 and CDR2 from the germline V gene are LNHDA and SQIVND (reference sequence). V dropped 3 bases and J dropped 7; count of bases not matched to a gene: 8. The CDR3 protein is CASSITQGAYQPQHF. The DNA of the CDR3 is TGTGCCAGTAGTATCACGCAGGGGGCTTACCAGCCCCAGCATTTT. The full variable domain, completed using reference TRBV19 and TRBJ1-5, is DGGITQSPKYLFRKEGQNVTLSCEQNLNHDAMYWYRQDPGQGLRLIYYSQIVNDFQKGDIAEGYSVSREKKESFPLTVTSAQKNPTAFYLCASSITQGAYQPQHFGDGTRLSIL.

The chain is built from TRBV20-1 and TRBJ1-5; D uncertain. The CDR3 length is 13 residues. CDR1 and CDR2 from the germline V gene are DFQATT and SNEGSKA (reference sequence). V lost 3 bases, J lost 0 bases, and 6 bases lay in between. Written as DNA, the CDR3 is TGCAGTGCTAGCGTGGATAGCAATCAGCCCCAGCATTTT. This translates into CSASVDSNQPQHF.

This clonotype appeared a few times. This chain uses TRBV19 with TRBJ2-2; tentatively, D is TRBD1 or TRBD2 (6 bases each). CDR1 LNHDA and CDR2 SQIVND come from the germline V gene (reference sequence). The CDR3 has 16 residues. The ends were cut back, 2 bases at V and 0 bases at J, with 10 bases in the middle. The CDR3 sequence: CASSIRGATNTGELFF. In DNA form, the CDR3 reads TGTGCCAGTAGTATAAGGGGGGCAACGAACACCGGGGAGCTGTTTTTT.

At least ten counts were recorded for this clonotype. At one end the junction does not follow the germline gene, possibly because of a read error. J is TRBJ1-5 and V is TRBV25-1; no definite D call. This CDR3 is built from 14 residues. The V gene's germline CDR1 is MGHDK and CDR2 SYGVNS. CDR3 sequence: CASSESAYNRPQHF. For the CDR3, the DNA is TGTGCCAGCAGTGAATCCGCCTATAATCGGCCCCAGCATTTT.

The genes are TRBV7-2 and TRBJ1-2, with D hard to call. This CDR3 has 13 residues. The germline gives CDR1 SGHTA, CDR2 FQGNSA. V dropped 3 bases and J dropped 10 bases, with 15 bases sitting between them. The CDR3 DNA reads as TGTGCCAGCAGCTTTTCCGAGGGAGGGCCCTACACCTTC. This sequence encodes CASSFSEGGPYTF.

In this sample, this clonotype turned up many times. V and J are TRBV24-1 and TRBJ1-5, with D perhaps matching TRBD1 (5 bases). The V gene lost 8 bases and the J gene lost 3 bases, with 10 bases spanning the gap. CDR3 length equals 13 residues. From germline, CDR1 is KGHDR and CDR2 SFDVKD. The CDR3 loop reads CATTEGTNQPQHF. The CDR3 DNA reads as TGTGCCACCACTGAGGGGACCAATCAGCCCCAGCATTTT.

This chain joins TRBV25-1 and TRBJ1-6; D gene ambiguous. With 5 bases removed from V and 8 bases from J, the gap between germline ends came to 10 bases. The CDR3 consists of 13 residues. The germline V gene has CDR1 MGHDK and CDR2 SYGVNS. The CDR3 sequence: CASSFGVYSPLHF. DNA of the CDR3: TGTGCCAGCAGTTTCGGGGTGTATTCACCCCTCCACTTT.

This clonotype was recorded a few times. The gene calls are TRBV14 and TRBJ1-2; weak D call: TRBD1 (5 bases). Germline V gene lookup returns CDR1 SGHDN and CDR2 FVKESK. Trimming took 3 bases from V and 6 from J, leaving 14 bases between them. The CDR3 totals 14 residues. CDR3 in DNA: TGTGCCAGCAGCCAGACCGGGGGGACGGATGGCTACACCTTC. It encodes CASSQTGGTDGYTF.

This chain's CDR3 is CASSFGGYNGYTF. The CDR3 coding sequence is TGTGCCAGCAGCTTCGGGGGTTATAATGGCTACACCTTC. The V call is TRBV11-2, the J call TRBJ1-2; possibly TRBD1 for D (5 bases). CDR1 and CDR2 (germline): SGHAT, FQNNGV. V was trimmed by 3 bases and J by 6 bases, leaving 11 bases between them. CDR3 size: 13 residues. Looking up the rest from reference TRBV11-2 and TRBJ1-2 gives the full variable domain: EAGVAQSPRYKIIEKRQSVAFWCNPISGHATLYWYQQILGQGPKLLIQFQNNGVVDDSQLPKDRFSAERLKGVDSTLKIQPAKLEDSAVYLCASSFGGYNGYTFGSGTRLTVV.

This sequence joins TRBV7-3 and TRBJ1-1; D is perhaps TRBD1 (6 bases). CDR3 length: 12 amino acids. V dropped 9 bases and J dropped 4 bases, with 12 bases sitting between them. CDR1 and CDR2 from the germline V gene are SGHTA and FQGTGA. The CDR3 loop reads CASSMGATEAFF. DNA of the CDR3: TGTGCCAGTAGTATGGGGGCCACTGAAGCTTTCTTT.

Regarding this clonotype: A much more abundant neighbour one base away suggests this may be a read error. Without the conserved terminal phenylalanine or tryptophan, this CDR3 likely stems from a read error. This sequence joins TRBV20-1 and TRBJ1-4, with 7 bases aligning to TRBD1. V was pared by 6 bases and J by 7 bases, with 8 bases of the junction left unmatched. Germline V gives CDR1 DFQATT, CDR2 SNEGSKA (reference sequence). This CDR3 is built from 13 residues. CDR3 bases: TGCAGTGCCCAGGGGGGGCTCGGTGAAAAACTGTTTTCT. Translated: CSAQGGLGEKLFS.